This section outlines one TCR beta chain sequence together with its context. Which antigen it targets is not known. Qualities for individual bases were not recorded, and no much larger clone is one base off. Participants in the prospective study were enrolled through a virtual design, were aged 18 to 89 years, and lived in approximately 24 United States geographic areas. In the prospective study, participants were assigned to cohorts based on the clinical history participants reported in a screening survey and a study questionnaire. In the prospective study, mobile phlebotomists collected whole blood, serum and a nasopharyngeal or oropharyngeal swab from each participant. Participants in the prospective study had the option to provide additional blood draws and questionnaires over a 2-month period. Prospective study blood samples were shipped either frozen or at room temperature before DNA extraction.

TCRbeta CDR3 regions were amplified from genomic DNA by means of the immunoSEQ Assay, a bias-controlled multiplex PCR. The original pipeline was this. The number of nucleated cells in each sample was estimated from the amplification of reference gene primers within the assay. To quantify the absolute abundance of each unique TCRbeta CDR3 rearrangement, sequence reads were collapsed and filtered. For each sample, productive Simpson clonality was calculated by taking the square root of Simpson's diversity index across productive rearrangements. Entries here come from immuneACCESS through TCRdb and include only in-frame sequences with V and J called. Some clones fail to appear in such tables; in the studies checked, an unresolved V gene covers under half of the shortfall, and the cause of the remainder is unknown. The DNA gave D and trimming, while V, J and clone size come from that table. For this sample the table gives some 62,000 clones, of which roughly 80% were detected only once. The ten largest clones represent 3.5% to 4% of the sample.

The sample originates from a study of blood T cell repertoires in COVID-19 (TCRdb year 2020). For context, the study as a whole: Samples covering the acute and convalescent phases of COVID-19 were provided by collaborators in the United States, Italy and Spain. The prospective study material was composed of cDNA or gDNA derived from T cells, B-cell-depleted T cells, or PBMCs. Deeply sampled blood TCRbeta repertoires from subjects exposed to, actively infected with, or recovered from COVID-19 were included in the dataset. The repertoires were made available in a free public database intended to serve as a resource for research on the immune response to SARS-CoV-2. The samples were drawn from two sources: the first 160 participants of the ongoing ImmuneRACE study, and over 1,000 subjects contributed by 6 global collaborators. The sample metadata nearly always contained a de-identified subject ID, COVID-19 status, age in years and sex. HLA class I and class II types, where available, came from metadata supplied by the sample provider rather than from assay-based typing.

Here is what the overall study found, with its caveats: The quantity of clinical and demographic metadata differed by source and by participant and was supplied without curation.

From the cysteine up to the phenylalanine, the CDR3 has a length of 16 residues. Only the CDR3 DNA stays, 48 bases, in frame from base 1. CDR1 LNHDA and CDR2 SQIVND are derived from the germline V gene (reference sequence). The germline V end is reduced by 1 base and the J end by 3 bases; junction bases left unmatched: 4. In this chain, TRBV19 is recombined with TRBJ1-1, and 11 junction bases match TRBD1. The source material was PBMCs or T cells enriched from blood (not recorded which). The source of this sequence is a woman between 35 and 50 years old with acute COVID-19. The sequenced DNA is TGTGCCAGTAGTATAGGGAGGACAGGGGGCGACACTGAAGCTTTCTTT. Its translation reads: CASSIGRTGGDTEAFF.